Listed below are T cell receptor beta chains from one sample, sequenced in a study of CD8+ T cells in alopecia areata. Sequenced by immunoSEQ multiplex PCR; TCRdb stores in-frame clones only, minus some. The sample lists about 210,000 clones; more than 45% were seen once. This specimen consisted of CD4+ T cells sorted from blood, obtained at week 4, from a patient treated with tofacitinib. Receptors originate from a human donor with alopecia areata. Each CDR3 is given with its conserved first and last residue. The order of the fields is V gene, CDR3 protein.

V gene: TRBV15
CDR3 protein: CATSHTGGPPEQFF

V gene: TRBV4-3
CDR3 protein: CASSQEIGVRGPYEQYF

V gene: TRBV14
CDR3 protein: CASSQETFARAKNIQYF

V gene: TRBV14
CDR3 protein: CASSQAPALNYGYTF

V gene: TRBV2
CDR3 protein: CASSVSTGFTGELFF

V gene: TRBV2
CDR3 protein: CASSGLYQETQYF

V gene: TRBV27
CDR3 protein: CATKTGTRDGYTF

V gene: TRBV6-6
CDR3 protein: CASRRGQETQYF

V gene: TRBV29-1
CDR3 protein: CSVEDSGANVLTF

V gene: TRBV2
CDR3 protein: CASRARGPKNIQYF